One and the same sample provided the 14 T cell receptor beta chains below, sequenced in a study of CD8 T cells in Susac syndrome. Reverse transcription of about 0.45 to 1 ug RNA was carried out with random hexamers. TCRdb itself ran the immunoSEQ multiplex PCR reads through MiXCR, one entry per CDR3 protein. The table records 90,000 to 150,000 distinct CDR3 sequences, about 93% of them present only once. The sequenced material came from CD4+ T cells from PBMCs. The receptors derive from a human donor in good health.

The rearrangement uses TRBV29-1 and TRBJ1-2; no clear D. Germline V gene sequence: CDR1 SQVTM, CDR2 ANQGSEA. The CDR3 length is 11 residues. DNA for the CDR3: TGCGGAGGCGCTGTCCTCTATGGCTACACCTTC. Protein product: CGGAVLYGYTF.

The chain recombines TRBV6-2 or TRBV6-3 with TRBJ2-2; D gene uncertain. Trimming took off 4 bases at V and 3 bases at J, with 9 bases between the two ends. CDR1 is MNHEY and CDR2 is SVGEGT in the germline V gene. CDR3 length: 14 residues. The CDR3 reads CASSLGSDTGELFF. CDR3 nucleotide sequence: TGTGCCAGCAGTTTAGGGTCCGACACCGGGGAGCTGTTTTTT.

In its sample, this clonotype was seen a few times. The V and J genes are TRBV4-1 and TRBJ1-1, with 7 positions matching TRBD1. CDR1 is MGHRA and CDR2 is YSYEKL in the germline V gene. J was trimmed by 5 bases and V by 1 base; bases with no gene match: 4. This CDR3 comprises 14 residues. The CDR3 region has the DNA TGCGCCAGCAGCCAAGGGGCAGGGGGAACTGAAGCTTTCTTT. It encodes CASSQGAGGTEAFF.

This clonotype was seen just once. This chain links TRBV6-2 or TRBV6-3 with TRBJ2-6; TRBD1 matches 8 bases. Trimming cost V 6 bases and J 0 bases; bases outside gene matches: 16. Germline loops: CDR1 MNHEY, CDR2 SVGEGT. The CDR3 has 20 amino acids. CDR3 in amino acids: CASRKSTLGQGPSGANVLTF. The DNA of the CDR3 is TGTGCCAGCAGAAAATCCACTCTAGGACAGGGTCCCTCTGGGGCCAACGTCCTGACTTTC.

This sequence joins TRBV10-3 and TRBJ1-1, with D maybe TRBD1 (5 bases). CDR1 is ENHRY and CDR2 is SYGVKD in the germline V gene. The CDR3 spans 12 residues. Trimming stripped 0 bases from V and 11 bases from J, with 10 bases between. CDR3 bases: TGTGCCATCAGTGAGTCCCAGGGTTCGGCTTTCTTT. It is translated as CAISESQGSAFF.

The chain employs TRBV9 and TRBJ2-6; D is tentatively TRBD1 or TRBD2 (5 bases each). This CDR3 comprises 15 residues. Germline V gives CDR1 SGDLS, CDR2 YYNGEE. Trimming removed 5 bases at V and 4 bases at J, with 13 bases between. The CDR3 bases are TGTGCCAGCAGAGAGGGGAGTACGGGGGCCAACGTCCTGACTTTC. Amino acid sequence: CASREGSTGANVLTF.

This CDR3 is CANTRDRPSNYGYTF. The CDR3 region has the DNA TGTGCCAACACCCGGGACAGACCTTCTAACTATGGCTACACCTTC. This rearrangement joins TRBV6-5 to TRBJ1-2, with 7 bases aligning to TRBD1. The CDR3 loop spans 15 amino acids. The J segment lost 0 bases and the V segment lost 10 bases, leaving 11 bases of the junction unmatched. Per the germline V gene, CDR1 is MNHEY and CDR2 is SVGAGI.

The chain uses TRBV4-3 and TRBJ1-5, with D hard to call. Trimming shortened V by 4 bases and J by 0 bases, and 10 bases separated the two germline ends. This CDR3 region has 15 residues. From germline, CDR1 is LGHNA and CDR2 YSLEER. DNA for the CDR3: TGCGCCAGCAGCCCGCAGATTATTAGCAATCAGCCCCAGCATTTT. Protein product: CASSPQIISNQPQHF.

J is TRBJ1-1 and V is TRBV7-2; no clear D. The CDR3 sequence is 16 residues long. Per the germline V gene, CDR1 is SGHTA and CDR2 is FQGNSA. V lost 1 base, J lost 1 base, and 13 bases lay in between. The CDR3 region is CASSLGSPRENTEAFF. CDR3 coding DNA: TGTGCCAGCAGCTTAGGCTCCCCAAGGGAGAACACTGAAGCTTTCTTT.

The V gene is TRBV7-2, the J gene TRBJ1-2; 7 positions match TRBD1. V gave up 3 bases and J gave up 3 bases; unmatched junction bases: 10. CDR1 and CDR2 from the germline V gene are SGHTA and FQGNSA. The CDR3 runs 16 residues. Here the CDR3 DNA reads TGTGCCAGCAGCTTTTACGACAGGGCAGCAGACTATGGCTACACCTTC. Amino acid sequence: CASSFYDRAADYGYTF.

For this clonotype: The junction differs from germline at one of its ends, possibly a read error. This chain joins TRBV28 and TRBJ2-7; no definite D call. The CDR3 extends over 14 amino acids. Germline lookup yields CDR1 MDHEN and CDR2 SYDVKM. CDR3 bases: TGCGCCAGCAGCTTGGCAGGCGGCTCCTACGAGCAGTACTTC. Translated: CASSLAGGSYEQYF.

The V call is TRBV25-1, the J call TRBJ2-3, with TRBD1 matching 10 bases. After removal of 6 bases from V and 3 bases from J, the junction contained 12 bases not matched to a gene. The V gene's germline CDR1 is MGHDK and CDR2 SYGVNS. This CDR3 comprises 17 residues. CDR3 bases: TGTGCCAGCAGAGCGTTGGGCGGACAGGGGGGAACAGATACGCAGTATTTT. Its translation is CASRALGGQGGTDTQYF.

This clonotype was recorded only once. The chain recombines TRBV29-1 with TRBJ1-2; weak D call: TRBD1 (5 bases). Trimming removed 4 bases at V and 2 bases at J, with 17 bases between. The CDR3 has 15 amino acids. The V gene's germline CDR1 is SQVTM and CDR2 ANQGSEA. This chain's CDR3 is CSVVGGNSENYGYTF. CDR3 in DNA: TGCAGCGTTGTGGGGGGGAATTCGGAGAACTATGGCTACACCTTC.

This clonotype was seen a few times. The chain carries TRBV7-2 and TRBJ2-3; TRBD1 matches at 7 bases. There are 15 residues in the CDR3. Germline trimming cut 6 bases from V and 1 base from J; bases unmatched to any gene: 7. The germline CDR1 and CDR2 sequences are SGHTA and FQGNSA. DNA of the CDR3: TGTGCCAGCAGTCTACGAGGGACAGGCACAGATACGCAGTATTTT. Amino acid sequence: CASSLRGTGTDTQYF.